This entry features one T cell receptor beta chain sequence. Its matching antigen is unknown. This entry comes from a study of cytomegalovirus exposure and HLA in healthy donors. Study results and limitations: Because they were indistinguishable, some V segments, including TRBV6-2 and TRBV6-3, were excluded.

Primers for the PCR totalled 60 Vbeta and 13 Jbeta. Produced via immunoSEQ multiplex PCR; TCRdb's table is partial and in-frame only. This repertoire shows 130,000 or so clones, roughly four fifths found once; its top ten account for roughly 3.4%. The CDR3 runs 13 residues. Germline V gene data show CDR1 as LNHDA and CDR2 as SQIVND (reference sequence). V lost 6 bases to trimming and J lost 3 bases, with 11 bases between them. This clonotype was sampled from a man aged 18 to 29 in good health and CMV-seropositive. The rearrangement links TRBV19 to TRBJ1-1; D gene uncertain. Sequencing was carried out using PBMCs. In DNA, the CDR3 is TGTGCCAGTAGGGCAGTCGGGGACACTGAAGCTTTCTTT. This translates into CASRAVGDTEAFF.